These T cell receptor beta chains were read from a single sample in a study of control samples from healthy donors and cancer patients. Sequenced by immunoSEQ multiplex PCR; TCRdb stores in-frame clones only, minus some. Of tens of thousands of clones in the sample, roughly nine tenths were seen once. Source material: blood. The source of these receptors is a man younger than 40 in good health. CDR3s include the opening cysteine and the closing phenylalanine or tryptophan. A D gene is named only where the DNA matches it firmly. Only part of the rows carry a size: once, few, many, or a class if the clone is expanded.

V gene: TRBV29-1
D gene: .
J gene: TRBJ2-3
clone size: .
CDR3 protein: CSVPGQSGTDTQYF
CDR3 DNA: TGCAGCGTACCTGGACAGTCAGGCACAGATACGCAGTATTTT

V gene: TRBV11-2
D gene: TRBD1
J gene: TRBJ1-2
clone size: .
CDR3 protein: CASSLGRDRGLGYTF
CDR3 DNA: TGTGCCAGCAGCTTAGGCCGGGACAGGGGACTGGGCTACACCTTC

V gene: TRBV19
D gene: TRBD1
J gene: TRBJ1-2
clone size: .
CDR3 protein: CASRAPGQGDYGYTF
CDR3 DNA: TGTGCCAGTAGGGCCCCCGGACAGGGGGACTATGGCTACACCTTC

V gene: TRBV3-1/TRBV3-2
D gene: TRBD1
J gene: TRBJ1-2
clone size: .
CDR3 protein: CASSPQEAGGSAYGYTF
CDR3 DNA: TGTGCCAGCAGCCCACAAGAGGCAGGGGGCAGCGCCTATGGCTACACCTTC

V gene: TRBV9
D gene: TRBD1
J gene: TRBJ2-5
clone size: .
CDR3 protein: CASSDGTGVTETQYF
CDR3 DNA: TGTGCCAGCAGCGACGGGACAGGGGTGACAGAGACCCAGTACTTC

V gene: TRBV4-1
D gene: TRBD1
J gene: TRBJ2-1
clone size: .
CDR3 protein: CASSQSGTGGVEQFF
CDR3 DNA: TGCGCCAGCAGCCAGTCCGGGACAGGGGGCGTTGAGCAGTTCTTC

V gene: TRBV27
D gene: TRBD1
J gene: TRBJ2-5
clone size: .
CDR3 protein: CASSSDRGIETQYF
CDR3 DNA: TGTGCCAGCAGTTCAGACAGGGGGATTGAGACCCAGTACTTC

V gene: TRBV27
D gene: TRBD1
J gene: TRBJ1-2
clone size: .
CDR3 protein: CASSSWTGTTLNYGYTF
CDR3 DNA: TGTGCCAGCAGTTCCTGGACAGGTACCACACTCAACTATGGCTACACCTTC

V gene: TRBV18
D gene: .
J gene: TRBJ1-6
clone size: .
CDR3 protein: CASSPYRTENSPLHF
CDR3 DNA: TGTGCCAGCTCACCGTACCGGACAGAGAATTCGCCCCTCCACTTT

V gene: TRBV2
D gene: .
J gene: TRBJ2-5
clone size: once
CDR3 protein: CASRLTGTPGETQYF
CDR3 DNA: TGTGCCAGCAGGCTTACCGGGACGCCTGGGGAGACCCAGTACTTC

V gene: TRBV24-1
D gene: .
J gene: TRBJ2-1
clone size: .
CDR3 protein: CATSATGDEQFF
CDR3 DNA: TGTGCCACCAGTGCCACAGGTGATGAGCAGTTCTTC

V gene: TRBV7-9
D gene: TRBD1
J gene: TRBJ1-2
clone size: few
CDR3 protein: CASSPGTDYGYTF
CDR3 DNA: TGTGCCAGCAGCCCTGGGACAGACTATGGCTACACCTTC

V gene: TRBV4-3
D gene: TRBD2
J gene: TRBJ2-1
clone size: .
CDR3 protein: CASSHQLAGGNNEQFF
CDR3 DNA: TGCGCCAGCAGCCACCAACTAGCGGGGGGGAACAATGAGCAGTTCTTC

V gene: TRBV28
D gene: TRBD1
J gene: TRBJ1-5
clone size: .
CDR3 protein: CASSVAPGQGAISNQPQHF
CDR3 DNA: TGTGCCAGCAGTGTGGCCCCGGGACAGGGGGCGATTAGCAATCAGCCCCAGCATTTT

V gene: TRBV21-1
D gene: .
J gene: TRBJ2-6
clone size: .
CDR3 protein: CASSRRDRETPGANVLTF
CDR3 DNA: TGTGCCAGCAGCAGACGGGACAGGGAAACTCCTGGGGCCAACGTCCTGACTTTC

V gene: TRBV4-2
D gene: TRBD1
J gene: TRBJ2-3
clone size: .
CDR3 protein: CASSRRGQEDTQYF
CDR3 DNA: TGTGCCAGCAGTCGCAGGGGGCAGGAAGATACGCAGTATTTT

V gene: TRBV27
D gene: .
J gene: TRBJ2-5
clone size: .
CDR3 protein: CASSARGAGETQYF
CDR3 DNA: TGTGCCAGCAGTGCCAGGGGAGCCGGAGAGACCCAGTACTTC

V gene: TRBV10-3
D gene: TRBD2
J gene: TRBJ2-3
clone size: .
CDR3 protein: CAISEPTLAGFTDTQYF
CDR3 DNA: TGTGCCATCAGTGAGCCCACACTAGCGGGGTTCACAGATACGCAGTATTTT

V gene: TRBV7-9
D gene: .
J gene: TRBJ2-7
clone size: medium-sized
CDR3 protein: CASSLVIYEQYF
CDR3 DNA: TGTGCCAGCAGCTTAGTCATCTACGAGCAGTACTTC

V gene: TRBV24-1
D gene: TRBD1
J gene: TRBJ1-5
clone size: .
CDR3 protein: CATSDPRTGRGPQHF
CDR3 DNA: TGTGCCACCAGTGATCCCCGGACAGGGAGAGGGCCCCAGCATTTT

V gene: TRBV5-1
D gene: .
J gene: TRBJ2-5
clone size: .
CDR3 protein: CASSGQSGLGETQYF
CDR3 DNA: TGCGCCAGCAGCGGGCAATCCGGGTTGGGAGAGACCCAGTACTTC

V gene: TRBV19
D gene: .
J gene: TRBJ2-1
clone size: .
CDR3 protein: CASSTTDIWSYNEQFF
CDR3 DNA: TGTGCCAGTAGTACTACCGACATATGGTCCTACAATGAGCAGTTCTTC

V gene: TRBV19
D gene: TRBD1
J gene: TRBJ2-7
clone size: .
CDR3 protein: CASSIGDRGYEQYF
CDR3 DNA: TGTGCCAGTAGTATAGGGGACAGAGGCTACGAGCAGTACTTC

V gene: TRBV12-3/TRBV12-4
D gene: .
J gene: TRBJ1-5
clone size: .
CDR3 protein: CASSFLNNQPQHF
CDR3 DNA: TGTGCCAGCAGTTTCTTGAACAATCAGCCCCAGCATTTT

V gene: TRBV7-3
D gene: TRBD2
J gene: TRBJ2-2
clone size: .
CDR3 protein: CASSLAGGANTGELFF
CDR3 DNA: TGTGCCAGCAGCTTAGCGGGGGGTGCGAACACCGGGGAGCTGTTTTTT

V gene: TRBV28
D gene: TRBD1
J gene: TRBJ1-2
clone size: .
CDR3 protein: CASSFPGQVLYGYTF
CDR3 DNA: TGTGCCAGCAGTTTCCCGGGACAGGTCCTCTATGGCTACACCTTC

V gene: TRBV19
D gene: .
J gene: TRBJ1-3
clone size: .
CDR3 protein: CASSKGSSGNTIYF
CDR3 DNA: TGTGCCAGTAGTAAAGGGAGCTCTGGAAACACCATATATTTT

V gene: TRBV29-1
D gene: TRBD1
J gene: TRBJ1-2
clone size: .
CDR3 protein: CSVGPSSTGTGLGGYTF
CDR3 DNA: TGCAGCGTTGGTCCCTCATCAACCGGGACAGGTCTTGGAGGCTACACCTTC

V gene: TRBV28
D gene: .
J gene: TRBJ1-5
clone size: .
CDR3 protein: CASTILLDQPQHF
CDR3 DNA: TGTGCCAGCACCATTTTATTGGATCAGCCCCAGCATTTT

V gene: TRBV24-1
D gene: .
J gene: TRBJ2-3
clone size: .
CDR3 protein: CATSDSGSTDTQYF
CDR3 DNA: TGTGCCACCAGTGATTCAGGCAGCACAGATACGCAGTATTTT

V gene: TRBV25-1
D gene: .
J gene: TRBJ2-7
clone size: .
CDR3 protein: CASSTGMPYEQYF
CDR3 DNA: TGTGCCAGCAGCACCGGGATGCCCTACGAGCAGTACTTC

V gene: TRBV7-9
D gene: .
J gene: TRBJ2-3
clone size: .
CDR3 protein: CASSLYVETDTQYF
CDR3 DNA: TGTGCCAGCAGCTTATACGTGGAAACAGATACGCAGTATTTT

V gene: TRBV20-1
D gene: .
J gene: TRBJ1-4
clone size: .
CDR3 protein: CSASRVGPGSLFF
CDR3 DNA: TGCAGTGCTAGTAGAGTTGGTCCGGGCTCGCTGTTTTTT

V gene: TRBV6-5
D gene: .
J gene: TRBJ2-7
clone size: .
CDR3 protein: CASSYSRISEQYF
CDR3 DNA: TGTGCCAGCAGTTACTCTAGAATCTCTGAGCAGTACTTC

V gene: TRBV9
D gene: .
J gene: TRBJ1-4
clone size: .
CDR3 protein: CASSVDGGHWATNEKLFF
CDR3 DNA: TGTGCCAGCAGCGTAGACGGGGGTCACTGGGCAACTAATGAAAAACTGTTTTTT

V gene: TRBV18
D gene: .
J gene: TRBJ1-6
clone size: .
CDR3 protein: CASSPVRESPLHF
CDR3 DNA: TGTGCCAGCTCACCAGTAAGGGAATCACCCCTCCACTTT

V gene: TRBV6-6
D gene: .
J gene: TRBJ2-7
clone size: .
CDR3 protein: CASSYGGGSYEQYF
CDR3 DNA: TGTGCCAGCAGTTACGGAGGGGGCTCCTACGAGCAGTACTTC

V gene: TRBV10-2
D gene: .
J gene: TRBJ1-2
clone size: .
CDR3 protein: CASKERDKGPNGYTF
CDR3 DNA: TGCGCCAGCAAGGAAAGGGATAAAGGCCCTAATGGCTACACCTTC

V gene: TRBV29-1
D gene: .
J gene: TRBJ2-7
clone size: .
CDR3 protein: CSVEVRAPSYEQYF
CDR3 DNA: TGCAGCGTTGAAGTTCGCGCCCCTTCTTACGAGCAGTACTTC

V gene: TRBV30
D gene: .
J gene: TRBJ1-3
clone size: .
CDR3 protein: CALDHFRDNNSSGNTIYF
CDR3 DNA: TGTGCCTTGGACCATTTCCGGGACAATAACAGCTCTGGAAACACCATATATTTT

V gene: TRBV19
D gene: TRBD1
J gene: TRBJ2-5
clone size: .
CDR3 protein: CASSDRQGTQETQYF
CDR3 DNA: TGTGCCAGTAGTGACCGACAGGGGACCCAAGAGACCCAGTACTTC

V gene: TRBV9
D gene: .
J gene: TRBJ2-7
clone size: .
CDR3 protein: CASSGGHGPYEQYF
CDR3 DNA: TGTGCCAGCAGCGGGGGACACGGCCCCTACGAGCAGTACTTC

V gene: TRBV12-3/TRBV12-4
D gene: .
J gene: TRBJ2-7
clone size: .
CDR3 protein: CASSISPGLEQYF
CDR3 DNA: TGTGCCAGCAGCATCTCCCCCGGGCTCGAGCAGTACTTC

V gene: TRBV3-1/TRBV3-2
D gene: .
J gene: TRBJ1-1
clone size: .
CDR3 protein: CASSQANTEAFF
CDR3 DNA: TGTGCCAGCAGCCAAGCGAACACTGAAGCTTTCTTT

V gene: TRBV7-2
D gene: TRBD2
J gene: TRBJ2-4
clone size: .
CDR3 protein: CASSLVSSGALNIQYF
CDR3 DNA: TGTGCCAGCAGCTTAGTGTCTAGCGGGGCGTTGAACATTCAGTACTTC

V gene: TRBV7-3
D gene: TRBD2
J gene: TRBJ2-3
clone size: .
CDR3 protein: CASSSLAGGNTQYF
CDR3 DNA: TGTGCCAGCAGCTCCCTTGCGGGAGGGAATACGCAGTATTTT

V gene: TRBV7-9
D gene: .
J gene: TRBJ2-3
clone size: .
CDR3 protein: CASSFRGRGDTQYF
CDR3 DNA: TGTGCCAGCAGCTTCAGGGGCCGGGGAGATACGCAGTATTTT

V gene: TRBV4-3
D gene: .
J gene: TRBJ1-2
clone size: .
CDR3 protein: CASSQGVQGRSGYTF
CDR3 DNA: TGCGCCAGCAGCCAAGGCGTACAGGGAAGGTCTGGCTACACCTTC

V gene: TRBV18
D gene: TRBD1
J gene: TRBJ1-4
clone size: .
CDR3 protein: CASSPPGTGREKLFF
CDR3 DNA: TGTGCCAGCTCACCTCCCGGGACAGGGCGTGAAAAACTGTTTTTT